The subject of this entry is one T cell receptor (beta chain). This sample is drawn from a study of tumor and adjacent non-tumor tissue in lung cancer. This sample's RNA came from whole unsorted tissue. The normal lung tissue was taken more than 3 cm from the tumor edge. Three rounds of nested PCR, following a modified ARM-PCR protocol, produced the TCRbeta library. TCRdb re-called the multiplex PCR reads through MiXCR, storing one row per CDR3 protein. The sample includes 60,000 or so distinct CDR3 sequences, around two thirds of them seen just once. This CDR3 has 16 amino acids. This receptor was obtained from a man in his 70s with non-small cell lung cancer. The chain uses TRBV12-3 or TRBV12-4 and TRBJ2-6; D unclear. Material: distant non-tumor lung tissue. The CDR3 sequence: CVSSLTLPAGANVLTF. DNA of the CDR3: TGTGTTAGCAGTTTAACCCTCCCGGCTGGGGCCAACGTCCTGACTTTC.